The rows below give T cell receptor beta chains drawn from one sample of a study of glioma-infiltrating T cells after dendritic cell vaccination. TCRdb's copy holds only in-frame clones and misses some; the assay was immunoSEQ multiplex PCR. This sample has roughly 100,000 clones, with 85% to 90% found just once. The sample consisted of blood, taken after dendritic cell vaccination. These receptors were taken from a human donor with glioblastoma. CDR3s include the opening cysteine and the closing phenylalanine or tryptophan. Fields, in order: D gene, V gene, J gene, clone size, CDR3 DNA, CDR3 protein. A D gene is named only where the DNA matches it firmly. Rows may omit the clone size; those that give it use once, few, many or a size class.

>TRBD1|TRBV5-1|TRBJ1-6|NA
TGCGCCAGCAGCCCCGGACAGGCTAGATCACCCCTCCACTTT
CASSPGQARSPLHF
>TRBD1|TRBV11-1|TRBJ1-1|NA
TGTGCCAGCAGCCTAGGGGACAGTTTCACTGAAGCTTTCTTT
CASSLGDSFTEAFF
>NA|TRBV18|TRBJ1-5|NA
TGTGCCAGCTCACCTGGACTCCTGAATCAGCCCCAGCATTTT
CASSPGLLNQPQHF
>TRBD2|TRBV6-1|TRBJ2-5|NA
TGTGCCAGCAGTACCGGACTAGCGGGGCAAGAGACCCAGTACTTC
CASSTGLAGQETQYF
>TRBD2|TRBV7-9|TRBJ2-1|NA
TGTGCCACTTCGGGGGGGGGCTCCTACAATGAGCAGTTCTTC
CATSGGGSYNEQFF
>TRBD2|TRBV27|TRBJ2-1|NA
TGTGCCAGCAGTTTAGAAGGGACTAGCCGCCATGAGCAGTTCTTC
CASSLEGTSRHEQFF
>TRBD2|TRBV6-1|TRBJ2-7|NA
TGTGCCAGCCGGACTAGCGGGGCTGGGGAGCAGTACTTC
CASRTSGAGEQYF
>TRBD1|TRBV5-6|TRBJ1-1|NA
TGTGCCAGCAGCCCGGACAGGGGAGAGGGCACTGAAGCTTTCTTT
CASSPDRGEGTEAFF
>NA|TRBV5-4|TRBJ1-2|NA
TGTGCCAGCAGCTCGGGTGGGATCAGCCGTTCGGGGGGCTACACCTTC
CASSSGGISRSGGYTF
>NA|TRBV27|TRBJ1-1|NA
TGTGCCAGCAGTCCCCCTGGGCAGGTTTCTAATGAAGCTTTCTTT
CASSPPGQVSNEAFF
>TRBD2|TRBV7-3|TRBJ2-1|NA
TGTGCCAGCAGACGTATAGCGGGAGGGTTATACAATGAGCAGTTCTTC
CASRRIAGGLYNEQFF
>TRBD1|TRBV7-2|TRBJ2-5|NA
TGTGCCAGCAGATTCTCGGGACAGTCCCAAGAGACCCAGTACTTC
CASRFSGQSQETQYF
>TRBD1|TRBV7-8|TRBJ2-5|once
TGTGCCAGCAGCTTAGGGCAGGGGGTTCGAGAGACCCAGTACTTC
CASSLGQGVRETQYF
>NA|TRBV9|TRBJ2-2|NA
TGTGCCAGCAGCCCGCGAGCGGGCACCGGGGAGCTGTTTTTT
CASSPRAGTGELFF
>NA|TRBV7-9|TRBJ1-2|NA
TGTGCCAGCACCCCCGAGGGCTATGGCTACACCTTC
CASTPEGYGYTF
>NA|TRBV5-5|TRBJ1-5|NA
TGTGCCAGCACCTTAGGCGCAGGGCCCTCCCCCCAGCATTTT
CASTLGAGPSPQHF
>NA|TRBV6-6|TRBJ2-7|NA
TGTGCCAGCAGTTACTCGCACTTAACCTACGAGCAGTACTTC
CASSYSHLTYEQYF
>NA|TRBV18|TRBJ2-7|NA
TGTGCCAGCTCACCGGGAGGACCCTCCTACGAGCAGTACTTC
CASSPGGPSYEQYF
>TRBD1|TRBV2|TRBJ1-3|NA
TGTGCCAGCAGTGAACAGGGGGCCCTCTCGGGAAACACCATATATTTT
CASSEQGALSGNTIYF
>NA|TRBV2|TRBJ1-5|NA
TGTGCCAGCAGTTGGCGGGGGCCGCGCAACAATCAGCCCCAGCATTTT
CASSWRGPRNNQPQHF
>NA|TRBV21-1|TRBJ2-7|NA
TGTGCCAGCAGGGGCGGGGGGCTCGCCGAGCAGTACTTC
CASRGGGLAEQYF
>TRBD1|TRBV30|TRBJ1-4|NA
TGTGCCTGGAGTTCACCGGGACAGGGTAATGAAAAACTGTTTTTT
CAWSSPGQGNEKLFF
>TRBD1|TRBV6-6|TRBJ1-1|NA
TGTGCCAGTCTCCCTCCGGGACAGTGGGCGGAAGCTTTCTTT
CASLPPGQWAEAFF
>TRBD1|TRBV2|TRBJ2-2|once
TGTGCCAGCAGACAGGGGAAGAACACCGGGGAGCTGTTTTTT
CASRQGKNTGELFF
>TRBD1|TRBV30|TRBJ2-1|once
TGTGCCTGGGCCAGGGACAGGGGAAATGAGCAGTTCTTC
CAWARDRGNEQFF
>NA|TRBV6-5|TRBJ1-3|NA
TGTGCCAGCATTCCCGACAGGAGCTCTGGAAACACCATATATTTT
CASIPDRSSGNTIYF
>TRBD1|TRBV7-3|TRBJ2-7|NA
TGTGCCAGCAGCAGAACAGGGGTGATAGACGAGCAGTACTTC
CASSRTGVIDEQYF
>NA|TRBV21-1|TRBJ1-1|NA
TGTGCCGAGAGAGCAATCAAAGGGGACAGGGGGCGAATAAGGGACACTGAAGCTTTCTTT
CAERAIKGDRGRIRDTEAFF
>NA|TRBV5-1|TRBJ2-1|NA
TGCGCCAGCAGCCCGGAAGGCAGTCCTTACAGGGAGCAGTTCTTC
CASSPEGSPYREQFF
>TRBD2|TRBV6-1|TRBJ2-7|NA
TGTGCCAGCAGTGAATGGGCTAGCGGGAGTATATCCGAGCAGTACTTC
CASSEWASGSISEQYF
>TRBD1|TRBV29-1|TRBJ2-7|NA
TGCAGCGCCTATGGGGGGACAGGCTACGAGCAGTACTTC
CSAYGGTGYEQYF